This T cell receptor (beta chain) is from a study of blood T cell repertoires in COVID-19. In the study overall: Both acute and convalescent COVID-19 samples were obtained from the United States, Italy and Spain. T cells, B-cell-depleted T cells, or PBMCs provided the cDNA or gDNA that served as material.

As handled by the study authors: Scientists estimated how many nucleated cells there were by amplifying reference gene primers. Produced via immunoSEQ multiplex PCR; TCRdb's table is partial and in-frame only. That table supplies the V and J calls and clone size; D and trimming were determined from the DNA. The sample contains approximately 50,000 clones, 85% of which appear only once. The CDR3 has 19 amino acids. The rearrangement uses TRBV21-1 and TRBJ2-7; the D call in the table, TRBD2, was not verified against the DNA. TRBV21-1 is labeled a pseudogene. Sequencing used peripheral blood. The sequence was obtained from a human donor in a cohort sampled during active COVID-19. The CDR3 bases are TGTGCCAGCAGCAAGAGCCGCCCTCACGGGACTAGCGGAAGCTACGAGCAGTACTTC. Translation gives CASSKSRPHGTSGSYEQYF.